This TCR beta chain was documented in a study of CD8 T cells in Susac syndrome. In the multiple sclerosis control group, patients were treatment-naive and had stable or active relapsing-remitting disease. Roughly 0.45 to 1 ug RNA was reverse transcribed with random hexamers. One entry per CDR3 protein results from TCRdb running MiXCR on the immunoSEQ multiplex PCR reads. The sample contains about 400,000 distinct CDR3 sequences, around 85% of which appear only once. The sample consisted of CD8+ T cells from PBMCs. This TCR was sampled from a human donor with multiple sclerosis.

The CDR3: CASSYVDGSYNEQFF. The CDR3 DNA follows: TGTGCCAGCAGTTACGTTGACGGGAGCTACAATGAGCAGTTCTTC. V gene TRBV6-5 combines with J gene TRBJ2-1; a possible D gene is TRBD2 (6 bases). V lost 2 bases, J lost 3 bases, and 11 bases lay in between. The CDR3 totals 15 residues. Per germline, CDR1 MNHEY and CDR2 SVGAGI.